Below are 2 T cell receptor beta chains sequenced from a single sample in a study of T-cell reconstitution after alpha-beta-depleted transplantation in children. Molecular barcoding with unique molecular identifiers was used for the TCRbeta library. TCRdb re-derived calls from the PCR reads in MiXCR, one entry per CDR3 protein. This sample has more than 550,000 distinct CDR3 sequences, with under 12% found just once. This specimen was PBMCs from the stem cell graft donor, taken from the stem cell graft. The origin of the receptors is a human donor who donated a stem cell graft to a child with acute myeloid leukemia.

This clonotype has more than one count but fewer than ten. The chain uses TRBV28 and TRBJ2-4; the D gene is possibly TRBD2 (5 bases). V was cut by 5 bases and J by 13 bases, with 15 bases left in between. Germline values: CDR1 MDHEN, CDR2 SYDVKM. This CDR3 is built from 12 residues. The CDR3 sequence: CASSRKRAGQYF. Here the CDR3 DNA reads TGTGCCAGCAGTCGAAAGAGGGCTGGCCAGTACTTC.

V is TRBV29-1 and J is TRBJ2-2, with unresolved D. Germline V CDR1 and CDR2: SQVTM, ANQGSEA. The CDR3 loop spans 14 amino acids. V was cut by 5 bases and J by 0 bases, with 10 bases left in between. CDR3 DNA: TGCAGCGTTCCCCATGGACCGAACACCGGGGAGCTGTTTTTT. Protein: CSVPHGPNTGELFF.